Following are 22 T cell receptor beta chains from one sample sequenced in a study of blood T cell repertoires in COVID-19. The repertoire was sequenced with immunoSEQ multiplex PCR; TCRdb's copy has only in-frame clones and lacks some. This repertoire shows 80,000 to 85,000 clones, approximately 86% found once; its top ten account for more than 4.5%. Sequenced sample: peripheral blood. The receptor set was obtained from a woman aged 80 or over with acute or convalescent COVID-19.

This chain joins TRBV2 and TRBJ2-1; TRBD2 matches 7 bases. Germline CDR1 is SNHLY and CDR2 is FYNNEI. The CDR3 has 13 residues. V was pared by 6 bases and J by 8 bases, with 7 bases of the junction left unmatched. The CDR3 DNA reads as TGTGCCAGCAGCCGACGGGGGAGGGATGAGCAGTTCTTC. This sequence encodes CASSRRGRDEQFF.

This sequence joins TRBV7-9 and TRBJ2-3; no reliable D call. The germline CDR1 and CDR2 sequences are SEHNR and FQNEAQ (reference sequence). The CDR3 contains 16 residues. Trimming left V 5 bases short and J 0 bases short, with 15 bases between. In nucleotides, the CDR3 is TGTGCCAGCAGCCCCCTAGTGCAGTCTAGCACAGATACGCAGTATTTT. Residues: CASSPLVQSSTDTQYF.

The V and J genes are TRBV11-2 and TRBJ1-4; 7 bases are a match to TRBD1. The CDR3 spans 16 residues. CDR1 SGHAT and CDR2 FQNNGV come from the germline V gene. V gave up 4 bases and J gave up 5 bases; unmatched junction bases: 10. DNA for the CDR3: TGTGCCAGCAGCTCCGCAGGGGGTTGGGGGAATGAAAAACTGTTTTTT. Protein: CASSSAGGWGNEKLFF.

The rearrangement links TRBV9 to TRBJ2-3; a possible D gene is TRBD1 (5 bases). The CDR3 is 16 amino acids. Germline V gene sequence: CDR1 SGDLS, CDR2 YYNGEE. V gave up 2 bases and J gave up 0 bases, with 13 bases separating them. The CDR3 spells CASSVPPQASTDTQYF. In nucleotides, the CDR3 is TGTGCCAGCAGCGTCCCCCCACAGGCGAGCACAGATACGCAGTATTTT.

This chain connects TRBV27 to TRBJ1-5, with D unresolved. Looked up from germline, CDR1 is MNHEY and CDR2 is SMNVEV (reference sequence). The ends were cut back, 2 bases at V and 7 bases at J, with 9 bases in the middle. CDR3 length: 13 residues. CDR3 sequence reads: CASSLTGSQPQHF. The CDR3 nucleotides are TGTGCCAGCAGTTTAACCGGGTCCCAGCCCCAGCATTTT.

This clone has just one count. The chain has TRBV18 and TRBJ1-2, with a possible D match to TRBD1 (5 bases). Per germline, CDR1 KGHSH and CDR2 LQKENI. V lost 3 bases and J 2 bases, leaving 13 bases between the germline ends. The CDR3 has 15 residues. CDR3 sequence reads: CASSPTTDSNYGYTF. The CDR3 nucleotides read TGTGCCAGCTCACCCACGACAGATTCAAACTATGGCTACACCTTC.

The J gene is TRBJ2-2, the V gene TRBV11-3, with 8 bases lining up with TRBD2. V gave up 4 bases and J gave up 3 bases; unmatched junction bases: 1. This CDR3 has 14 amino acids. Germline V gene lookup returns CDR1 SGHNT and CDR2 YENEEA. As DNA, the CDR3 is TGTGCCAGCAGCTACGGGAGGGACACCGGGGAGCTGTTTTTT. Amino acid sequence: CASSYGRDTGELFF.

The chain recombines TRBV12-5 with TRBJ1-2; 12 positions match TRBD1. The CDR3 contains 16 residues. The V segment lost 4 bases and the J segment 3 bases; nucleotides outside the gene matches: 6. The germline V gene has CDR1 LGHNT and CDR2 FRNRAP. CDR3 nucleotide sequence: TGTGCTAGTGGTTGGGACAGGGGGCTCAAGGACTATGGCTACACCTTC. It translates to CASGWDRGLKDYGYTF.

V is TRBV25-1 and J is TRBJ1-4; D gene unclear. CDR3 length equals 11 residues. Trimming left V 4 bases short and J 10 bases short, with 7 bases between. Germline-derived CDR1 and CDR2 are MGHDK and SYGVNS. The CDR3 region is CASSVERKLFF. CDR3 DNA sequence: TGTGCCAGCAGTGTAGAGAGAAAACTGTTTTTT.

The V and J genes are TRBV3-1 (or the pseudogene TRBV3-2) and TRBJ2-7; D is undetermined. Germline-derived CDR1 and CDR2 are LGHDT and YNNKEL (reference sequence). V shed 2 bases and J shed 6 bases, with 11 bases lying between them. CDR3 length equals 13 residues. CDR3 nucleotide sequence: TGTGCCAGCAGCCAAAGTGGTGCCGGCGAGCAGTACTTC. Translating it yields CASSQSGAGEQYF.

This chain links TRBV27 with TRBJ2-7; 10 nucleotides match TRBD2. The CDR3 is made up of 16 amino acids. From germline, CDR1 is MNHEY and CDR2 SMNVEV (reference sequence). The ends lost 4 bases at V and 2 bases at J; junction bases unmatched: 8. The CDR3 region is CASSSLIAGGTYEQYF. Here the CDR3 DNA reads TGTGCCAGCAGTTCCTTAATAGCGGGGGGTACCTACGAGCAGTACTTC.

This clone came up once. The gene calls are TRBV19 and TRBJ1-1; D unclear. The V and J ends lost 5 bases and 6 bases respectively, with 10 bases between them. CDR1 LNHDA and CDR2 SQIVND come from the germline V gene (reference sequence). This CDR3 has 12 amino acids. The chain's CDR3 is CASSSRYSEAFF. In DNA, the CDR3 is TGTGCCAGTAGTTCCCGATACTCTGAAGCTTTCTTT.

V and J are TRBV5-1 and TRBJ1-1, with D unclear. Trimming shortened V by 0 bases and J by 3 bases, and 6 bases separated the two germline ends. In germline, CDR1 is SGHRS, CDR2 YFSETQ. This CDR3 is 13 amino acids long. The CDR3 loop is CASSLAGDTEAFF. In nucleotides, the CDR3 is TGCGCCAGCAGCTTGGCCGGGGACACTGAAGCTTTCTTT.

The V call is TRBV7-2, the J call TRBJ1-2; D unresolved. The germline V gene encodes CDR1 SGHTA and CDR2 FQGNSA. Trimming removed 2 bases at V and 8 bases at J, with 12 bases between. The CDR3 is 13 residues long. The CDR3 spells CASSLSTHLGYTF. CDR3 nucleotide sequence: TGTGCCAGCAGCTTATCAACACATCTGGGCTACACCTTC.

V gene TRBV9 combines with J gene TRBJ1-3; 7 positions match TRBD1. The CDR3 has 14 residues. Germline CDR1 SGDLS, CDR2 YYNGEE. Unmatched junction bases numbered 7, after V lost 5 bases and J lost 5 bases. CDR3 DNA: TGTGCCAGCAGTCCACAGGGGTGGAGAAACACCATATATTTT. Protein sequence: CASSPQGWRNTIYF.

The table lists this clone with a few counts. V usage is TRBV9 and J usage is TRBJ2-3, with 7 bases lining up with TRBD2. V was pared by 0 bases and J by 2 bases, with 3 bases of the junction left unmatched. Germline V lookup: CDR1 SGDLS, CDR2 YYNGEE. This CDR3 spans 15 amino acids. This CDR3 is CASSVVSGVTDTQYF. As DNA, the CDR3 is TGTGCCAGCAGCGTAGTGAGCGGGGTCACAGATACGCAGTATTTT. The variable domain in full, completed from reference TRBV9 and TRBJ2-3, reads DSGVTQTPKHLITATGQRVTLRCSPRSGDLSVYWYQQSLDQGLQFLIQYYNGEERAKGNILERFSAQQFPDLHSELNLSSLELGDSALYFCASSVVSGVTDTQYFGPGTRLTVL.

The CDR3 nucleotides are TGTGCCAGCAGCGACAGGGGCTCACTCACAGATACGCAGTATTTT. Amino acid sequence: CASSDRGSLTDTQYF. V gene TRBV6-6 combines with J gene TRBJ2-3, with TRBD1 matching over 8 bases. This CDR3 comprises 15 residues. Germline CDR1 is MNHNY and CDR2 is SVGAGI (reference sequence). V trimming: 6 bases; J trimming: 2 bases; junction bases outside the gene matches: 7.

V and J are TRBV5-8 and TRBJ2-7; 8 bases fit TRBD1. This CDR3 has 14 amino acids. Trimming removed 2 bases from V and 3 bases from J; junction bases left unmatched: 4. The germline CDR1 and CDR2 sequences are SGHTS and YDEGEE. CDR3 sequence reads: CASSFLGQVYEQYF. For the CDR3, the DNA is TGTGCCAGCAGCTTTCTGGGACAGGTCTACGAGCAGTACTTC.

The chain combines TRBV10-3 with TRBJ1-4, with D maybe TRBD1 (6 bases). Germline values: CDR1 ENHRY, CDR2 SYGVKD. V shed 0 bases and J shed 6 bases, with 8 bases lying between them. The CDR3 length is 14 residues. CDR3 sequence: CAISESGGDEKLFF. CDR3 bases: TGTGCCATCAGTGAGTCAGGGGGAGATGAAAAACTGTTTTTT.

The rearrangement uses TRBV6-1 and TRBJ1-2; D gene unclear. V was clipped by 1 base and J by 4 bases, with 7 bases between them. This CDR3 is built from 13 residues. The germline V gene has CDR1 MNHNS and CDR2 SASEGT. The CDR3 loop reads CASSEGRFYGYTF. DNA of the CDR3: TGTGCCAGCAGTGAAGGCAGGTTCTATGGCTACACCTTC.

The CDR3 bases are TGTGCCAGCAGCCCCCGTAGGACAGGAGGGGACGAGCAGTACTTC. Encoded protein: CASSPRRTGGDEQYF. The gene calls are TRBV2 and TRBJ2-7, with D possibly matching TRBD1 (7 bases). This CDR3 has 15 amino acids. V gave up 6 bases and J gave up 5 bases, with 20 bases separating them. Germline values: CDR1 SNHLY, CDR2 FYNNEI.

The chain is built from TRBV12-5 and TRBJ1-3; a possible D gene is TRBD1 (5 bases). CDR1 is LGHNT and CDR2 is FRNRAP in the germline V gene. The CDR3 spans 16 residues. V was pared by 0 bases and J by 0 bases, with 9 bases between. The CDR3 DNA sequence: TGTGCTAGTGGTTTGGTCAGGACATACTCTGGAAACACCATATATTTT. Translating gives CASGLVRTYSGNTIYF. Full variable domain (remainder filled in from reference TRBV12-5 and TRBJ1-3): DARVTQTPRHKVTEMGQEVTMRCQPILGHNTVFWYRQTMMQGLELLAYFRNRAPLDDSGMPKDRFSAEMPDATLATLKIQPSEPRDSAVYFCASGLVRTYSGNTIYFGEGSWLTVV.